This TCR beta chain stems from a study of the immune and genomic landscape of osteosarcoma. About the study: More than 70% presented with localized disease at diagnosis.

The post-treatment osteosarcoma tumors were primary, local recurrence or metastasis specimens from poor-prognosis patients. Profiling relied on immunoSEQ multiplex PCR, and the TCRdb table lists in-frame clones only, not all of them. Among about 6,200 clones listed, approximately 70% were seen once. Study conclusions and caveats: Productive clonality was low overall, averaging roughly 0.087, maximum about 0.3. Several cases had a single hyperexpanded clone dominating the repertoire, all with fewer than 100 T-cell clonotypes.

Trimming cost V 3 bases and J 1 base, with 8 bases left between them. This CDR3 has 14 residues. Germline values: CDR1 SGHDT, CDR2 YYEEEE. In this sample, this clone is medium-sized (0.01 to 0.1%). No antigen is known for it. The chain combines TRBV5-6 with TRBJ1-3; no definite D call. The sequencing input was osteosarcoma tumor tissue from the lung. The sequence derives from a human donor with osteosarcoma. DNA for the CDR3: TGTGCCAGCAGCTATGATATGTCTGGAAACACCATATATTTT. Translating it yields CASSYDMSGNTIYF.